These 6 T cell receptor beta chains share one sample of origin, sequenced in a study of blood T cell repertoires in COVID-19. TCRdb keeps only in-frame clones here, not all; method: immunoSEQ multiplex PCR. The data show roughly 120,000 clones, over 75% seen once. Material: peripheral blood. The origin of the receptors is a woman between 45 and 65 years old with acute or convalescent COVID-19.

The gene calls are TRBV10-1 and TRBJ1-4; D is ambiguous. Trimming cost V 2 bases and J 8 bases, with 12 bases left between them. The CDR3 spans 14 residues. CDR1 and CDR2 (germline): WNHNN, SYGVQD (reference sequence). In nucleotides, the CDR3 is TGCGCCAGCAGTGAGGGCAGAGGCGGAGAAAAACTGTTTTTT. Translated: CASSEGRGGEKLFF.

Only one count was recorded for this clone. The CDR3 coding sequence is TGTGCCAGCAGTTTACGGGTCGACACCATATATTTT. Its protein is CASSLRVDTIYF. V is TRBV12-3 or TRBV12-4 and J is TRBJ1-3; D gene uncertain. V lost 2 bases, J lost 8 bases, and 7 bases lay in between. This CDR3 region has 12 residues.

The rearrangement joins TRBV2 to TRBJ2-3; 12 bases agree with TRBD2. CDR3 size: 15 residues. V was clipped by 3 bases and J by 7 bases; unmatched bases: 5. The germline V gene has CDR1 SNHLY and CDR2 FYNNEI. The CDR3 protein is CASSDSSGGANTQYF. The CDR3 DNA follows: TGTGCCAGCAGTGATTCTAGCGGGGGGGCTAATACGCAGTATTTT.

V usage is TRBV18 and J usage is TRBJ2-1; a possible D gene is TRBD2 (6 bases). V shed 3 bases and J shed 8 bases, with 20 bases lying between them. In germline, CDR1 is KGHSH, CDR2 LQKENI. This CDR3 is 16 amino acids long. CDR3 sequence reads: CASSPPGLQRVDEQFF. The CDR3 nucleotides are TGTGCCAGCTCACCCCCGGGACTTCAAAGGGTGGATGAGCAGTTCTTC.

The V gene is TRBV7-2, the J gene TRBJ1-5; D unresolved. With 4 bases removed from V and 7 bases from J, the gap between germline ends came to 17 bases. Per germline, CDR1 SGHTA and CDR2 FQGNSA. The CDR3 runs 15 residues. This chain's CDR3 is CASSSPGGQPQPQHF. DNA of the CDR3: TGTGCCAGCAGCTCTCCCGGCGGGCAGCCACAGCCCCAGCATTTT.

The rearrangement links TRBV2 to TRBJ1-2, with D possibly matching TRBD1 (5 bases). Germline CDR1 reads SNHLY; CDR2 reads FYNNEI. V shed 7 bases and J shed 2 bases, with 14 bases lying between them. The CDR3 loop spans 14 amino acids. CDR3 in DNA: TGTGCCAGCAACCAAGACAGAAACAACTATGGCTACACCTTC. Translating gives CASNQDRNNYGYTF.